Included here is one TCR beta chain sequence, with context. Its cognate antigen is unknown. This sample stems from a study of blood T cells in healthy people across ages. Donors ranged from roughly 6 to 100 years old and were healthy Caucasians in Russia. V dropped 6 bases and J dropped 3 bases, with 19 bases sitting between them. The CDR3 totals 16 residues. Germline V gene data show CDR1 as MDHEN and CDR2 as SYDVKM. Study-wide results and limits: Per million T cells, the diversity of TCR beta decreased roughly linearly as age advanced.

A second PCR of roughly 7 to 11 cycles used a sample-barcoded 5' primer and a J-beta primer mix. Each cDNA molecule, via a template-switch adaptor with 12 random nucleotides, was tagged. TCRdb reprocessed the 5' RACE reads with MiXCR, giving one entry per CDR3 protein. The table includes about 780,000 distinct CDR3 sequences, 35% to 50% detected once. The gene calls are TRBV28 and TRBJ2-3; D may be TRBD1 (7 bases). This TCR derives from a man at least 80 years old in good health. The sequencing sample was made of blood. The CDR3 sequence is CASSPLSQGGTDTQYF. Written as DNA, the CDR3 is TGTGCCAGCAGCCCACTCTCGCAGGGGGGAACAGATACGCAGTATTTT.